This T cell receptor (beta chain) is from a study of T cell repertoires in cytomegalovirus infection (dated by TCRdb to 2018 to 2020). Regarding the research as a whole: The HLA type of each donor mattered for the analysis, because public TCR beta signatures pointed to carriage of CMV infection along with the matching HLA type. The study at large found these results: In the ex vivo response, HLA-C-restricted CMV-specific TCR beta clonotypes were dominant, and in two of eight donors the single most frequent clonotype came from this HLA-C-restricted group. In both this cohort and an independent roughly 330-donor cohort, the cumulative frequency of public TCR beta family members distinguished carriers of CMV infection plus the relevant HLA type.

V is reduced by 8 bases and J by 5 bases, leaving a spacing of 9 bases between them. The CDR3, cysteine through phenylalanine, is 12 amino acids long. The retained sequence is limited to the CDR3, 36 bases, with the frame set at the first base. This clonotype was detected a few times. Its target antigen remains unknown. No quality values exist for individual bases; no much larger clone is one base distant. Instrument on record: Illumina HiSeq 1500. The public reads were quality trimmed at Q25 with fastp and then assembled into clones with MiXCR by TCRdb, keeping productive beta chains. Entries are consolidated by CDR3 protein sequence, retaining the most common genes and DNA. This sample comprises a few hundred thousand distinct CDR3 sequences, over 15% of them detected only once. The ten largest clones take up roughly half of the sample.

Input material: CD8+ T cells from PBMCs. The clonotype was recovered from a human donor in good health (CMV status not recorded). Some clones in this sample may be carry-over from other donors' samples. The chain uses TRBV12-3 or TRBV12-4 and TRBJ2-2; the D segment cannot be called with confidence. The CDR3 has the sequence CASDGLTGELFF. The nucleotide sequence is TGTGCCAGCGACGGCCTGACCGGGGAGCTGTTTTTT.